This T cell receptor beta chain was sequenced during a study of blood T cell repertoires in COVID-19. Across the study: Acute and convalescent COVID-19 samples came from the United States, Italy and Spain. From T cells, B-cell-depleted T cells, or PBMCs came the material, which was cDNA or gDNA.

Original data processing: Estimates of nucleated cell counts were drawn from the amplification of reference gene primers. The protocol was immunoSEQ multiplex PCR, while the TCRdb copy is restricted to in-frame clones and leaves out a portion. V and J calls and clone size are given by that table; D and trimming were obtained from the DNA. The sample has some 160,000 clones; about four fifths are singletons. CDR3 size: 13 residues. V lost 3 bases to trimming and J lost 4 bases; unmatched junction nucleotides: 2. The germline V gene encodes CDR1 MDHEN and CDR2 SYDVKM. The chain joins TRBV28 to TRBJ2-5; 7 nucleotides match TRBD2. The TCR sequence derives from a woman aged 80 or over with acute or convalescent COVID-19. Input material: peripheral blood. CDR3 region: CASSLGGRETQYF. CDR3 bases: TGTGCCAGCAGTTTGGGCGGGAGAGAGACCCAGTACTTC. The full variable domain, completed using reference TRBV28 and TRBJ2-5, is DVKVTQSSRYLVKRTGEKVFLECVQDMDHENMFWYRQDPGLGLRLIYFSYDVKMKEKGDIPEGYSVSREKKERFSLILESASTNQTSMYLCASSLGGRETQYFGPGTRLLVL.